This paragraph reports one T cell receptor (beta chain). At one boundary the junction diverges from the germline segment, which might be a read error. This sample is drawn from a study of sequential checkpoint blockade in melanoma. Germline-derived CDR1 and CDR2 are SGHVS and FNYEAQ. This CDR3 comprises 14 residues. Clones were sequenced by immunoSEQ multiplex PCR, and TCRdb holds only the in-frame ones, with some missing. The table shows about 40,000 clones, with 84% occurring only once. Specified treatment: randomized to nivolumab then ipilimumab (arm A) or the reverse (arm B). The sequence was collected from a human donor with melanoma. The material sequenced was CD8+ T cells sorted from blood (inferred from file names), taken from a patient given nivolumab and ipilimumab in sequence. V gene TRBV7-6 combines with J gene TRBJ1-1; perhaps TRBD1 as D (6 bases). The CDR3 spells CASGRHGGLAEAFF. The CDR3 nucleotides are TGTGCCAGCGGTAGACATGGGGGCCTGGCTGAGGCTTTCTTT.